Sequencing of this T cell receptor beta chain was carried out in a study of tumor-infiltrating lymphocytes in primary liver carcinoma. Co-extracting RNA and DNA was done with 20-30 mg of unsorted bulk tissue as input. Reverse transcription of 500 ng total RNA with a constant-region primer produced TCR beta cDNA. Construction of TCR beta libraries relied on three successive nested multiplex PCR rounds employing slightly modified ARM-PCR. Running ten to eleven cycles apiece, the first two PCR rounds relied on TRBV1-TRBV30 forward primers together with a C-beta reverse primer. One entry per CDR3 protein results from TCRdb running MiXCR on the multiplex PCR reads. This table has about 54,000 distinct CDR3 sequences, around 79% appearing once. Concerning this clonotype itself: One junction end does not reproduce the germline sequence, and a read error may be involved.

CDR1 SEHNR and CDR2 FQNEAQ come from the germline V gene (reference sequence). The CDR3 runs to 12 residues. The chain employs TRBV7-9 and TRBJ2-2, with 7 bases matching TRBD2. Sequenced: liver tumor tissue from sampling region 2. This sample's subset: tumor region T2, inferior pole. The receptor comes from a man between 35 and 55 years old with primary liver carcinoma and hepatitis B virus infection. Written as DNA, the CDR3 is TGTGCCAGCAGCTTTAACAGCGGGGAGATGTATTTT. Translation: CASSFNSGEMYF.